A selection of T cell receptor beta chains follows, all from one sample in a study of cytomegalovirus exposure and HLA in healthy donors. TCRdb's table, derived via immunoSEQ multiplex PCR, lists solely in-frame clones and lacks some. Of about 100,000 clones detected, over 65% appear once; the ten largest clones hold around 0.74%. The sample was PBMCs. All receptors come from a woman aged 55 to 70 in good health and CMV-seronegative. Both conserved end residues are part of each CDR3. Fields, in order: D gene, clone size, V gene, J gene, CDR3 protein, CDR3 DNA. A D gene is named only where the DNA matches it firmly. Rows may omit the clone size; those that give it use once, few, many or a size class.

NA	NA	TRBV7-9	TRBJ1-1	CASSLGPVNTEAFF	TGTGCCAGCAGCTTAGGTCCCGTAAACACTGAAGCTTTCTTT
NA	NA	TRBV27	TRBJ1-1	CASSLSRGTDTEAFF	TGTGCCAGCAGTTTATCACGGGGGACGGACACTGAAGCTTTCTTT
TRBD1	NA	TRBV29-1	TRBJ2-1	CSVSDRAVYNEQFF	TGCAGCGTTTCTGACAGGGCTGTCTACAATGAGCAGTTCTTC
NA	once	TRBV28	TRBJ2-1	CASSFWGTSFGEQFF	TGTGCCAGCAGTTTCTGGGGGACAAGTTTTGGTGAGCAGTTCTTC
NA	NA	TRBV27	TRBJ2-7	CASTNRGSEQYF	TGTGCCAGCACCAATAGGGGGAGCGAGCAGTACTTC
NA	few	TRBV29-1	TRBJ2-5	CSVDPGQETQYF	TGCAGCGTTGACCCGGGTCAAGAGACCCAGTACTTC
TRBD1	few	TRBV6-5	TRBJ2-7	CASSYSGTGSGEQYF	TGTGCCAGCAGTTATTCCGGGACAGGTAGCGGCGAGCAGTACTTC
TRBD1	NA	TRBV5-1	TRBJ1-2	CASSADRGYGYTF	TGCGCCAGCAGCGCGGACAGGGGCTATGGCTACACCTTC
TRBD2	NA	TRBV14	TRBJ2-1	CASSGVAGSSYNEQFF	TGTGCCAGCAGCGGAGTAGCGGGCAGCTCCTACAATGAGCAGTTCTTC
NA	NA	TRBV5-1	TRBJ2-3	CASAGAGHGDTQYF	TGCGCCAGCGCTGGGGCAGGGCATGGAGATACGCAGTATTTT
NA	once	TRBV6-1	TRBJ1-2	CASSEGGLYYGYTF	TGTGCCAGCAGTGAGGGGGGGCTCTACTATGGCTACACCTTC
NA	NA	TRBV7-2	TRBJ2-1	CASSLRQGRINEQFF	TGTGCCAGCAGCTTACGCCAGGGTCGCATAAATGAGCAGTTCTTC
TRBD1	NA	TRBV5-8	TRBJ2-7	CASSLQGAQSSYEQYF	TGTGCCAGCAGCTTGCAGGGGGCGCAAAGCTCCTACGAGCAGTACTTC
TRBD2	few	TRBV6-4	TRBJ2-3	CASSTTSGGTDTQYF	TGTGCCAGCAGTACGACTAGCGGGGGCACAGATACGCAGTATTTT
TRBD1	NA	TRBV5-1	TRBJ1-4	CASSRITTGKEKLFF	TGCGCCAGCAGCCGGATAACGACAGGGAAAGAAAAACTGTTTTTT
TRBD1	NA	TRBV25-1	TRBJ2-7	CASSEFRTGEVDEQYF	TGTGCCAGCAGTGAATTTCGGACAGGCGAAGTCGACGAGCAGTACTTC
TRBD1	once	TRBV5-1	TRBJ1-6	CASSLDWTGSPLHF	TGCGCCAGCAGCTTGGATTGGACAGGTTCACCCCTCCACTTT
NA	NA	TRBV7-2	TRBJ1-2	CASSFKSQGYGYTF	TGTGCCAGCAGCTTTAAAAGTCAGGGGTATGGCTACACCTTC
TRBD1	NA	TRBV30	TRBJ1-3	CAWSGKGANTIYF	TGTGCCTGGAGTGGGAAGGGGGCGAACACCATATATTTT
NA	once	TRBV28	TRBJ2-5	CASRPPIGRPGDTQYF	TGTGCCAGCAGACCTCCGATTGGCCGTCCCGGGGATACCCAGTACTTC
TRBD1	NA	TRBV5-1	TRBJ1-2	CASRIDRVSSGYTF	TGCGCCAGCCGTATCGACAGGGTTTCGTCTGGCTACACCTTC
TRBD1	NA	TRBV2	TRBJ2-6	CASSAGKGAGANVLTF	TGTGCCAGCAGTGCAGGGAAGGGGGCAGGGGCCAACGTCCTGACTTTC
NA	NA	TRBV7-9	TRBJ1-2	CASSLEQAPYGYTF	TGTGCCAGCAGCTTAGAGCAGGCCCCTTATGGCTACACCTTC
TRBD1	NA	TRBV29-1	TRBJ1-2	CSVPGQGRAGYTF	TGCAGCGTCCCGGGACAGGGAAGGGCTGGCTACACCTTC
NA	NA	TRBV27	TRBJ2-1	CASTSPGHLNQDEQFF	TGTGCCAGCACCTCTCCGGGACACCTGAACCAGGATGAGCAGTTCTTC
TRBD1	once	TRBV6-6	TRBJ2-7	CASSIPGAGGPYEQYF	TGTGCCAGCAGTATCCCGGGCGCAGGGGGCCCCTACGAGCAGTACTTC
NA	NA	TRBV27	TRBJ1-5	CASSFFFNQPQHF	TGTGCCAGCAGTTTCTTTTTCAATCAGCCCCAGCATTTT
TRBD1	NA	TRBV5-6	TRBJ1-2	CASSATGAYGYTF	TGTGCCAGCAGCGCAACAGGGGCCTATGGCTACACCTTC
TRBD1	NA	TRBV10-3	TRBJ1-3	CAIRRQGSGNTIYF	TGTGCCATCAGACGACAGGGGTCTGGAAACACCATATATTTT
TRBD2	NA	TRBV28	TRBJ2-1	CASRLAGHEQFF	TGTGCCAGCAGACTAGCGGGACACGAGCAGTTCTTC
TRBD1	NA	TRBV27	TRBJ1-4	CASTRQGAGEKLFF	TGTGCCAGCACTCGACAGGGGGCTGGCGAAAAACTGTTTTTT
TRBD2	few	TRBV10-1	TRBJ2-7	CASSDPGTSGSYEQYF	TGCGCCAGCTCTGACCCCGGGACTAGCGGGAGCTACGAGCAGTACTTC
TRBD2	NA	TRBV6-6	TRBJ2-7	CASKGVGRAVEQYF	TGTGCCAGCAAGGGGGTCGGGAGGGCCGTCGAGCAGTACTTC
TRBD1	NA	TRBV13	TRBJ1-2	CASSRTGISNYGYTF	TGTGCCAGCAGCCGGACAGGGATTTCTAACTATGGCTACACCTTC
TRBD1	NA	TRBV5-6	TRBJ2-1	CASSATGGDEQFF	TGTGCCAGCAGCGCGACAGGGGGGGATGAGCAGTTCTTC
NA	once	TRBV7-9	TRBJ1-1	CASSSESTEAFF	TGTGCCAGCAGCTCCGAGTCCACTGAAGCTTTCTTT
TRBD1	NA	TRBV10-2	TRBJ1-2	CASSAIADRGPSYGYTF	TGCGCCAGCAGTGCTATAGCGGACAGGGGGCCTAGCTATGGCTACACCTTC
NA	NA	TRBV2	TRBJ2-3	CASKRGGPDTQYF	TGTGCCAGCAAGAGGGGGGGCCCAGATACGCAGTATTTT